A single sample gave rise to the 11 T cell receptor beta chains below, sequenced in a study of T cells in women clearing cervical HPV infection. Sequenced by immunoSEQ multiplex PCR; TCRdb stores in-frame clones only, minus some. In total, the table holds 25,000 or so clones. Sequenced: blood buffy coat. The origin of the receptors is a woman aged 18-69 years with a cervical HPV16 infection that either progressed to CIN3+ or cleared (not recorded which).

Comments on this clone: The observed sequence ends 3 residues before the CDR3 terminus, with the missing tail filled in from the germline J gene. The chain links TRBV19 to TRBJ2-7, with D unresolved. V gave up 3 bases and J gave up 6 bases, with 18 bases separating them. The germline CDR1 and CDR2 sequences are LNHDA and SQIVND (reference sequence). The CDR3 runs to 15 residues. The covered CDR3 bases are TGTGCCAGTAGTATCGCCTGGGCAGGCGTCAGCGAG. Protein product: CASSIAWAGVSE. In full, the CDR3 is CASSIAWAGVSEQYF.

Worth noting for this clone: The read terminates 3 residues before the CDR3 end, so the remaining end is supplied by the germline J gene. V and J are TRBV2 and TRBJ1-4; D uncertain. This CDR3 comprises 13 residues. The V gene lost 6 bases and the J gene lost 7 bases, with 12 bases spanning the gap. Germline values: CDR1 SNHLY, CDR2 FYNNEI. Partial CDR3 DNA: TGTGCCAGCAGCCCGGTTATTAGTGAAAAA. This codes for CASSPVISEK. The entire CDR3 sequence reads CASSPVISEKLFF.

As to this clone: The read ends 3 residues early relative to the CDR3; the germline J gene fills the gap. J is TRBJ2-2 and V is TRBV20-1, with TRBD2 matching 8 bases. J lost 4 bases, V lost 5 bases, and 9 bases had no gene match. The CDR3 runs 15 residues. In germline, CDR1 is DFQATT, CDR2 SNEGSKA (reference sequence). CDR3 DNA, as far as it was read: TGCAGTGCTTTCCCAGCGGGAGCCGGCACCGGGGAG. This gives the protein CSAFPAGAGTGE. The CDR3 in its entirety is CSAFPAGAGTGELFF.

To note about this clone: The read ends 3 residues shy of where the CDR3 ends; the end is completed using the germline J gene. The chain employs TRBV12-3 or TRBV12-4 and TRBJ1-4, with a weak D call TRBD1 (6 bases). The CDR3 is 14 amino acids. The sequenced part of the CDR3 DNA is TGTGCCAGCAGTCTCCGGGACAACCAATCACCA. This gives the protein CASSLRDNQSP. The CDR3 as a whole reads CASSLRDNQSPLFF.

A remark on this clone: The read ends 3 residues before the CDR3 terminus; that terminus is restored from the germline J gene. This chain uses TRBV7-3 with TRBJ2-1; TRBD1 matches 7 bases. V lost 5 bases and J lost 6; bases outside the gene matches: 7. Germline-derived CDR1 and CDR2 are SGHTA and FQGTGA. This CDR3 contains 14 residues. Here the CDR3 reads CASSTATGLNEQFF. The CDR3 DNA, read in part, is TGTGCCAGCAGCACCGCGACAGGGCTCAATGAG. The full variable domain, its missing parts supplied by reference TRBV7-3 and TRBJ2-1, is GAGVSQTPSNKVTEKGKYVELRCDPISGHTALYWYRQSLGQGPEFLIYFQGTGAADDSGLPNDRFFAVRPEGSVSTLKIQRTERGDSAVYLCASSTATGLNEQFFGPGTRLTVL.

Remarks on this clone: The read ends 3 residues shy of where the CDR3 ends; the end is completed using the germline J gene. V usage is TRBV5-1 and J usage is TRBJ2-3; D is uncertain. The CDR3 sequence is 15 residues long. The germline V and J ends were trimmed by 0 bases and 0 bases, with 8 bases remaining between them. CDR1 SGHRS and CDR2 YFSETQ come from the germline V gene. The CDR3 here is CASSLAASSTDTQYF. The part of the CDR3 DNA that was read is TGCGCCAGCAGCTTGGCCGCGAGTAGCACAGATACG. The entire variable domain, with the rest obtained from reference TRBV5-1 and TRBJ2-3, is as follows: KAGVTQTPRYLIKTRGQQVTLSCSPISGHRSVSWYQQTPGQGLQFLFEYFSETQRNKGNFPGRFSGRQFSNSRSEMNVSTLELGDSALYLCASSLAASSTDTQYFGPGTRLTVL.

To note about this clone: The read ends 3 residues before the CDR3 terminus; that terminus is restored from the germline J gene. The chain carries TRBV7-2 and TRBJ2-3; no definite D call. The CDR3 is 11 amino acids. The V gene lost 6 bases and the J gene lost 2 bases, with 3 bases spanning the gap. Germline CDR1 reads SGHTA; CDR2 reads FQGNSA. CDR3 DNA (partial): TGTGCCAGCAGTTACACAGATACG. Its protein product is CASSYTDT. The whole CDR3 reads CASSYTDTQYF.

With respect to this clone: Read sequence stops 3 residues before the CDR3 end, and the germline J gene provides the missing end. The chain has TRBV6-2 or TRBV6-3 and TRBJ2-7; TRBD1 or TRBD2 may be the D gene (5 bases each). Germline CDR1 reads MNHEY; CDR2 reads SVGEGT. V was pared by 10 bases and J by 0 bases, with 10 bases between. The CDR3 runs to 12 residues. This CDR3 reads CATTRGSYEQYF. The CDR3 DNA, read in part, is TGTGCCACCACGAGGGGCTCCTACGAG.

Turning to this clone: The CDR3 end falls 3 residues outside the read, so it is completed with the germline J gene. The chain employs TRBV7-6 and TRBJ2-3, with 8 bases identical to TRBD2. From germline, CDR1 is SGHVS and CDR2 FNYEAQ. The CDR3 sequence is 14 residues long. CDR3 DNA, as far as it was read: TGTGCCAGCAGCTTGGCGGGGGGCTTGGAGACG. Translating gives CASSLAGGLET. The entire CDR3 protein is CASSLAGGLETQYF.

The CDR3: CASSQQLANTEAFF. The CDR3 DNA, read in part, is TGTGCCAGCAGTCAACAGCTAGCGAACACTGAA. The V and J genes are TRBV6-2 or TRBV6-3 and TRBJ1-1; D unclear. With the read ending 3 residues before the CDR3 end, the germline J gene is used to fill in that end. Germline-derived CDR1 and CDR2 are MNHEY and SVGEGT. V dropped 5 bases and J dropped 1 base, with 11 bases sitting between them. The CDR3 length is 14 residues.

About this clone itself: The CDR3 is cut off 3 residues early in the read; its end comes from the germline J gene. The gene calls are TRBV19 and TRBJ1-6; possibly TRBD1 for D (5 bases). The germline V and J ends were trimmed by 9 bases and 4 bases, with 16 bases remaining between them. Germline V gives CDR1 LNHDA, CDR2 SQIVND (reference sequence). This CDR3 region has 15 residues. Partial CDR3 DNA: TGTGCCAGCCAGGGCGGTGTTGGTTATAATTCACCC. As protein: CASQGGVGYNSP. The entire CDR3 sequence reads CASQGGVGYNSPLHF. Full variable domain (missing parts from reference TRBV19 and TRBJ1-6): DGGITQSPKYLFRKEGQNVTLSCEQNLNHDAMYWYRQDPGQGLRLIYYSQIVNDFQKGDIAEGYSVSREKKESFPLTVTSAQKNPTAFYLCASQGGVGYNSPLHFGNGTRLTVT.